This entry describes one TCR beta chain. Profiled with immunoSEQ multiplex PCR; TCRdb holds only in-frame clones, not every one. The sample gives over 45,000 clones, more than 80% of which show up once; around 20% is in the top ten. The junction had 7 bases not matched to a gene; V was cut back by 5 bases and J by 1 base. This CDR3 has 15 residues. CDR1 and CDR2 (germline): SEHNR, FQNEAQ (reference sequence). The data are from a study of T cell responses to AZD1222 COVID-19 vaccine. This sample comprised peripheral blood, obtained on day 0 of MenACWY control vaccination. The sequence derives from an adult in good health. This chain links TRBV7-9 with TRBJ1-1, with 7 bases lining up with TRBD1. The CDR3, as DNA: TGTGCCAGCAGCCGAGCCGGGGACAGGAACACTGAAGCTTTCTTT. Translated, it gives CASSRAGDRNTEAFF.